The present entry profiles one TCR beta chain with its context. Its antigen is still unknown. The data derive from a study of identifying expanded T cells in peripheral blood. Healthy donors had no documented immune events, such as infections, while sampled. The V and J ends lost 6 bases and 4 bases, in that order; junction bases with no gene match: 6. Germline values: CDR1 MGHDK, CDR2 SYGVNS. This CDR3 has 15 amino acids. Points from the study as a whole: Roughly 2-week clone count variance significantly increased as total template count grew. Over about two and four weeks, about 15 and 18 clones changed, versus around 1.3 between replicates.

Assay: immunoSEQ multiplex PCR; the TCRdb copy retains only in-frame clones and omits some. Among 85,000 to 95,000 clones listed, 85% to 90% were seen once. The sequence came from a person aged 18 to 75 in good health. This rearrangement joins TRBV25-1 to TRBJ2-2, with TRBD1 matching over 9 bases. The specimen was blood. The CDR3 DNA reads as TGTGCCAGCAGGCCCGGGACAGGGCTCACCGGGGAGCTGTTTTTT. Translation gives CASRPGTGLTGELFF.